The 28 T cell receptor beta chains below all came from one sample that was sequenced in a study of T cell responses to AZD1222 COVID-19 vaccine. Profiled with immunoSEQ multiplex PCR; TCRdb holds only in-frame clones, not every one. The table shows about 130,000 clones, with 80% to 95% occurring only once. The starting material was peripheral blood, obtained 28 days after the second AZD1222 dose. Receptors were obtained from an adult who received the AZD1222 COVID-19 vaccine.

This chain connects TRBV7-9 to TRBJ1-2, with a weak D call TRBD1 (6 bases). Germline CDR1 SEHNR, CDR2 FQNEAQ (reference sequence). Trimming pared 5 bases from V and 2 bases from J, leaving 18 bases between. CDR3 length: 16 residues. DNA of the CDR3: TGTGCCAGCAGCCCGATGTGGACAGCCTACAACTATGGCTACACCTTC. As protein: CASSPMWTAYNYGYTF.

The chain links TRBV2 to TRBJ1-5; D not resolved. The CDR3 extends over 14 amino acids. V lost 4 bases to trimming and J lost 2 bases, with 9 bases between them. CDR1 SNHLY and CDR2 FYNNEI come from the germline V gene. CDR3 amino acids: CASSARIGNQPQHF. The CDR3 nucleotides are TGTGCCAGCAGTGCCCGTATTGGCAATCAGCCCCAGCATTTT.

The chain couples TRBV4-1 to TRBJ1-5; the D gene is possibly TRBD1 (5 bases). Per germline, CDR1 MGHRA and CDR2 YSYEKL. The CDR3 is made up of 16 amino acids. The ends were cut back, 2 bases at V and 2 bases at J, with 13 bases in the middle. The CDR3 protein is CASSQWGGPGNQPQHF. For the CDR3, the DNA is TGCGCCAGCAGCCAATGGGGGGGACCTGGCAATCAGCCCCAGCATTTT.

This chain uses TRBV5-1 with TRBJ1-5; tentative D call: TRBD1 (6 bases). The CDR3 totals 20 residues. Trimming took off 0 bases at V and 0 bases at J, with 22 bases between the two ends. The V gene's germline CDR1 is SGHRS and CDR2 YFSETQ. The chain's CDR3 is CASSLGQDQGQSTSNQPQHF. As DNA, the CDR3 is TGCGCCAGCAGCTTGGGCCAAGATCAAGGACAGTCGACTAGCAATCAGCCCCAGCATTTT.

The chain uses TRBV4-2 and TRBJ2-7; TRBD2 matches 14 bases. Per germline, CDR1 LGHNA and CDR2 YNFKEQ. Germline trimming cut 1 base from V and 4 bases from J; bases unmatched to any gene: 9. The CDR3 consists of 18 residues. This chain's CDR3 is CASSQGATSGGAQYEQYF. Written as DNA, the CDR3 is TGTGCCAGCAGCCAAGGGGCGACTAGCGGGGGGGCGCAGTACGAGCAGTACTTC.

This chain connects TRBV12-5 to TRBJ2-5; D is perhaps TRBD1 (6 bases). Looked up from germline, CDR1 is LGHNT and CDR2 is FRNRAP. The CDR3 length is 21 residues. V was trimmed by 4 bases and J by 3 bases, leaving 33 bases between them. The CDR3 bases are TGTGCTAGTGGTTCATATGACGCCATACCCGGACAGAAACAACCTAAAGAGACCCAGTACTTC. Its translation: CASGSYDAIPGQKQPKETQYF. The complete variable domain, with remaining parts taken from reference TRBV12-5 and TRBJ2-5, reads DARVTQTPRHKVTEMGQEVTMRCQPILGHNTVFWYRQTMMQGLELLAYFRNRAPLDDSGMPKDRFSAEMPDATLATLKIQPSEPRDSAVYFCASGSYDAIPGQKQPKETQYFGPGTRLLVL.

This chain connects TRBV28 to TRBJ1-4; 8 positions agree with TRBD1. The germline CDR1 and CDR2 sequences are MDHEN and SYDVKM. V lost 3 bases and J lost 1; bases outside the gene matches: 4. The CDR3 extends over 16 amino acids. CDR3 in amino acids: CASSLTGEVTNEKLFF. CDR3 nucleotides: TGTGCCAGCAGTTTGACAGGGGAAGTAACTAATGAAAAACTGTTTTTT.

V usage is TRBV21-1 and J usage is TRBJ2-1; the table's D call, TRBD2, has no DNA check behind it. TRBV21-1 represents a pseudogene. The CDR3 is 19 residues long. The CDR3 loop is CASSKCGSRFSGSYNEQFF. The CDR3 DNA reads TGTGCCAGCAGCAAATGCGGGAGTCGTTTTTCGGGGTCCTACAATGAGCAGTTCTTC.

This sequence joins TRBV2 and TRBJ1-4; possible D gene TRBD1, 5 bases. CDR1 and CDR2 (germline): SNHLY, FYNNEI. This CDR3 contains 14 residues. Trimming shortened V by 6 bases and J by 0 bases, and 8 bases separated the two germline ends. In nucleotides, the CDR3 is TGTGCCAGCAGCGACAGCACAACTAATGAAAAACTGTTTTTT. Protein product: CASSDSTTNEKLFF.

This chain links TRBV12-3 or TRBV12-4 with TRBJ1-1, with D uncertain. This CDR3 has 13 residues. V was shortened by 1 base and J by 1 base, with 4 bases between the two germline ends. This CDR3 is CASSLVGNTEAFF. CDR3 bases: TGTGCCAGCAGTTTAGTCGGGAACACTGAAGCTTTCTTT.

The gene calls are TRBV11-3 and TRBJ1-3; unclear D gene. The CDR3 is 14 residues long. In germline, CDR1 is SGHNT, CDR2 YENEEA. V lost 5 bases and J lost 4, with 12 bases in between. CDR3 bases: TGTGCCAGCAGCCGCTTAAGGCGGGGAAACACCATATATTTT. It encodes CASSRLRRGNTIYF.

This clone was seen a few times. This rearrangement joins TRBV4-3 to TRBJ1-2; 7 bases line up with TRBD1. This CDR3 region has 15 residues. Germline V gene lookup returns CDR1 LGHNA and CDR2 YSLEER. V lost 0 bases and J lost 7; bases outside the gene matches: 8. CDR3 DNA sequence: TGCGCCAGCAGCCAAGAAGAGGGGGCGCGCATTGGCTACACCTTC. Encoded protein: CASSQEEGARIGYTF.

The count of this clone is one. This sequence joins TRBV6-1 and TRBJ1-4; D is undetermined. V lost 3 bases and J lost 7, with 12 bases in between. The germline gives CDR1 MNHNS, CDR2 SASEGT. CDR3 length: 14 amino acids. The CDR3: CASSEVGYGEKLFF. CDR3 nucleotides: TGTGCCAGCAGTGAGGTGGGGTACGGTGAAAAACTGTTTTTT.

J is TRBJ1-2 and V is TRBV7-9; 8 bases agree with TRBD1. The V and J ends lost 1 base and 3 bases, in that order; junction bases with no gene match: 4. The CDR3 contains 15 residues. Germline CDR1 and CDR2: SEHNR and FQNEAQ (reference sequence). CDR3 amino acids: CASSLGQGADYGYTF. CDR3 DNA sequence: TGTGCCAGCAGCTTAGGTCAGGGGGCAGACTATGGCTACACCTTC.

The gene calls are TRBV7-8 and TRBJ1-6; no firm D call. The germline V gene has CDR1 SGHVS and CDR2 FQNEAQ. Trimming cost V 2 bases and J 5 bases, with 13 bases left between them. This CDR3 comprises 16 residues. The CDR3 DNA sequence: TGTGCCAGCAGCTTAAACCCCCGTCAGGATAATTCACCCCTCCACTTT. Translation: CASSLNPRQDNSPLHF.

This clone came up once. The genes are TRBV2 and TRBJ1-4; TRBD1 matches at 7 bases. CDR1 SNHLY and CDR2 FYNNEI come from the germline V gene. The CDR3 contains 13 residues. V dropped 6 bases and J dropped 7; count of bases not matched to a gene: 5. The chain's CDR3 is CASRRQGGEKLFF. In nucleotides, the CDR3 is TGTGCCAGCAGAAGGCAGGGGGGTGAAAAACTGTTTTTT.

This clone was observed a single time. V usage is TRBV4-3 and J usage is TRBJ1-6; D gene unclear. Per the germline V gene, CDR1 is LGHNA and CDR2 is YSLEER. The CDR3 runs to 13 residues. The V gene lost 4 bases and the J gene lost 7 bases, with 8 bases spanning the gap. The DNA of the CDR3 is TGCGCCAGCAGCCCCGAGATCAATTCACCCCTCCACTTT. As protein: CASSPEINSPLHF.

The rearrangement links TRBV7-9 to TRBJ2-2; D remains ambiguous. The CDR3 consists of 15 residues. Germline V CDR1 and CDR2: SEHNR, FQNEAQ (reference sequence). Deletions cut 0 bases from V and 7 bases from J, with 12 bases between. Here the CDR3 DNA reads TGTGCCAGCAGCTTAGCGCGCGGTTTGATCGGGGAGCTGTTTTTT. Its protein is CASSLARGLIGELFF.

The chain carries TRBV3-1 (or the pseudogene TRBV3-2) and TRBJ2-7; no reliable D call. This CDR3 comprises 12 residues. Trimming removed 3 bases from V and 6 bases from J, with 9 bases in between. Germline V gene lookup returns CDR1 LGHDT and CDR2 YNNKEL (reference sequence). The CDR3: CASSQGYLEQYF. The DNA for the CDR3 is TGTGCCAGCAGCCAGGGGTATCTCGAGCAGTACTTC.

This sequence joins TRBV18 and TRBJ1-2; no definite D call. V lost 6 bases, J lost 5 bases, and 13 bases lay in between. The CDR3 consists of 13 residues. The germline V gene has CDR1 KGHSH and CDR2 LQKENI. The CDR3 region is CASSPDVRYGYTF. The CDR3 DNA sequence: TGTGCCAGCTCCCCCGACGTGCGGTATGGCTACACCTTC.

This sequence joins TRBV5-4 and TRBJ2-5; D gene unclear. The germline V gene has CDR1 SGHNT and CDR2 YYREEE (reference sequence). The CDR3 totals 14 residues. The ends were cut back, 0 bases at V and 0 bases at J, with 6 bases in the middle. The CDR3 loop reads CASSLEGYQETQYF. DNA of the CDR3: TGTGCCAGCAGCTTGGAGGGCTACCAAGAGACCCAGTACTTC.

This clone occurred once. The rearrangement joins TRBV3-1 (or the pseudogene TRBV3-2) to TRBJ1-2; D is unresolved. Germline values: CDR1 LGHDT, CDR2 YNNKEL (reference sequence). This CDR3 contains 12 residues. Trimming shortened V by 8 bases and J by 2 bases, and 9 bases separated the two germline ends. The CDR3 DNA reads TGTGCCAGCGAGGGAAGGAACTATGGCTACACCTTC. Protein: CASEGRNYGYTF.

This sequence joins TRBV6-2 or TRBV6-3 and TRBJ1-3; the D is unclear. Trimming removed 4 bases from V and 2 bases from J, with 9 bases in between. The CDR3 loop spans 14 amino acids. Germline V CDR1 and CDR2: MNHEY, SVGEGT. CDR3 sequence reads: CASSSGFAGNTIYF. The CDR3 DNA reads as TGTGCCAGCAGTTCGGGCTTCGCTGGAAACACCATATATTTT.

V gene TRBV12-3 or TRBV12-4 combines with J gene TRBJ1-1; TRBD1 might be the D (5 bases). The CDR3 is made up of 13 amino acids. Trimming left V 6 bases short and J 0 bases short, with 8 bases between. CDR3 loop: CASSWTLNTEAFF. In DNA form, the CDR3 reads TGTGCCAGCAGCTGGACACTGAACACTGAAGCTTTCTTT.

The CDR3: CASSANSYSGNTIYF. The CDR3, as DNA: TGTGCCAGCAGCGCCAACAGCTACTCTGGAAACACCATATATTTT. The chain combines TRBV7-8 with TRBJ1-3; D not certain. CDR1 SGHVS and CDR2 FQNEAQ come from the germline V gene. The germline V and J ends were trimmed by 5 bases and 0 bases, with 11 bases remaining between them. The CDR3 sequence is 15 residues long.

This clone was picked up one time. The chain recombines TRBV5-1 with TRBJ2-3; 12 bases line up with TRBD2. The CDR3 is made up of 15 amino acids. CDR1 and CDR2 from the germline V gene are SGHRS and YFSETQ. V shed 9 bases, J shed 1 base, and the junction held 6 bases outside the gene matches. Here the CDR3 reads CATASGGAGTDTQYF. CDR3 in DNA: TGCGCCACGGCTAGCGGGGGGGCCGGCACAGATACGCAGTATTTT.

The chain links TRBV7-8 to TRBJ1-4, with D possibly TRBD1 on 5 matching bases. Looked up from germline, CDR1 is SGHVS and CDR2 is FQNEAQ. This CDR3 is 16 amino acids long. Trimming removed 5 bases from V and 4 bases from J, with 17 bases in between. CDR3 bases: TGTGCCAGCAGCCTCAAGAGGGGACTTTTTAATGAAAAACTGTTTTTT. Translated: CASSLKRGLFNEKLFF.

Concerning this clone itself: At the DNA level, this CDR3 is encoded by other sequences in the same sample as well. For the CDR3, the DNA is TGCGCCAGCAGCTTGGGGTCGGGGAATCAGCCCCAGCATTTT. Amino acids: CASSLGSGNQPQHF. The chain carries TRBV5-1 and TRBJ1-5, with no clear D. The V end was cut by 0 bases, the J end by 4 bases, with 8 bases between. Per germline, CDR1 SGHRS and CDR2 YFSETQ. This CDR3 region has 14 residues.